This TCR beta chain was observed in a study of CDR3 diversity in severe acne (dated by TCRdb to between 2018 and 2021). Between the V and J ends, shortened by 0 bases and 13 bases respectively, the junction contains 15 bases. Reading from cysteine to phenylalanine, the CDR3 counts 13 amino acids. CDR3 DNA only is kept here, 39 bases in frame from base 1. The germline V gene yields SNHLY for CDR1 and FYNNEI for CDR2. The protocol used for the library was PCR. Reads for this sample came from an Illumina HiSeq 2000. TCRdb's own reprocessing of the public reads used fastp at Q25 and MiXCR and kept productive beta chains. Every entry covers one CDR3 protein and lists the most common genes and DNA from its rows. For this sample the table gives roughly 100,000 distinct CDR3 sequences, of which 45% to 60% were detected only once. The biggest ten clones account for around 12% of the sample. About this clonotype: Its antigen is currently not known. One base away there is no much larger clone; base qualities are not given.

The origin of this receptor is a male donor with acne. The receptor chain draws on TRBV2 and TRBJ1-2; the D segment cannot be called with confidence. The sequencing sample was made of blood. The encoded CDR3 is CASSEAGRTVGTF. At the DNA level, the sequence is TGTGCCAGCAGTGAAGCTGGAAGGACCGTAGGCACCTTC. With the rest looked up from the reference TRBV2 and TRBJ1-2 genes rather than sequenced, the full variable domain is EPEVTQTPSHQVTQMGQEVILRCVPISNHLYFYWYRQILGQKVEFLVSFYNNEISEKSEIFDDQFSVERPDGSNFTLKIRSTKLEDSAMYFCASSEAGRTVGTFGSGTRLTVV.